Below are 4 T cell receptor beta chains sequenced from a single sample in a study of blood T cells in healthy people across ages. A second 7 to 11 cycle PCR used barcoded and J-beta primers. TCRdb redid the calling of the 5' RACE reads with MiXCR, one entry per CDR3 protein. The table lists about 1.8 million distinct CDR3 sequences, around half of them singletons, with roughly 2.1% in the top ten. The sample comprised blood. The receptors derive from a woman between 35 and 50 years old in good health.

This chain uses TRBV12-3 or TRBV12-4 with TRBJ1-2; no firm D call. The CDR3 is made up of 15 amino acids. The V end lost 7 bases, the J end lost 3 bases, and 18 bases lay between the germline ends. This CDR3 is CASKGSPIDHYGYTF. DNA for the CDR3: TGTGCCAGCAAAGGATCCCCTATTGACCACTATGGCTACACCTTC.

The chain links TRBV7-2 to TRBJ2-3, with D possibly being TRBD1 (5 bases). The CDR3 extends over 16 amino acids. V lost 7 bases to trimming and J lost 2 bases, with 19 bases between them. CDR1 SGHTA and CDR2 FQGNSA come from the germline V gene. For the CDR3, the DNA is TGTGCCAGCACCTCCAGGGCAGGGCTGCCCACAGATACGCAGTATTTT. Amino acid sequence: CASTSRAGLPTDTQYF.

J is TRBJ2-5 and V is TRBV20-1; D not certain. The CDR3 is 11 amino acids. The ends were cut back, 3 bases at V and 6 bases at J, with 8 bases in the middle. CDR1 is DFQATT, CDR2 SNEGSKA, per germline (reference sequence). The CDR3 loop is CSASWLQTQYF. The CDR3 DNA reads TGCAGTGCTAGCTGGTTGCAGACCCAGTACTTC.

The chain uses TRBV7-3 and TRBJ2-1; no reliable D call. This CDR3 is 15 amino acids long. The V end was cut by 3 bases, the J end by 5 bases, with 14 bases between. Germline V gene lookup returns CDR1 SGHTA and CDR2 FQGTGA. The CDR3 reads CASSFRAGAHNEQFF. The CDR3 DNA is TGTGCCAGCAGCTTCCGGGCCGGAGCCCACAATGAGCAGTTCTTC.